This T cell receptor beta chain was identified during a study of cytomegalovirus exposure and HLA in healthy donors. The V segment lost 7 bases and the J segment 1 base; nucleotides outside the gene matches: 7. The CDR3 runs 14 residues. The germline gives CDR1 SGHRS, CDR2 YFSETQ. Details on this clone: Antigen: not known.

The PCR was carried out with 60 Vbeta primers and 13 Jbeta primers. Repertoires were generated with immunoSEQ multiplex PCR, while TCRdb's copy carries only in-frame clones and drops some. The sample holds around 200,000 clones, over 75% seen once. General study findings and limits: Most sequenced TCRs were rare (though some public TCRs occurred in many donors). Most likely, a cluster of highly shared sequence variants arose as a sequencing artifact. A later analysis found TCR association rates differed by HLA locus, highest for DRB1 and lowest for HLA-C. CMV serostatus alone was available as immune exposure information.

The sequencing sample was made of PBMCs. The rearrangement links TRBV5-1 to TRBJ2-5, with 7 bases matching TRBD2. The clonotype was recovered from a man aged 35 to 55 in good health and CMV-seropositive. The CDR3 loop is CASSTSRSQETQYF. In DNA, the CDR3 is TGCGCCAGCTCGACTAGCCGATCCCAAGAGACCCAGTACTTC.